This entry is about one TCR beta chain. This clone's antigen is unknown. Base qualities are not recorded, but no much larger clone differs from it by a single base. This sample was taken from a study of Graves' ophthalmopathy and Graves' hyperthyroidism (dated by TCRdb to 2016 to 2018). About the investigation overall: Peripheral blood samples were taken at the time of initial diagnosis, before any treatment was given. TCR beta repertoire signatures were used to distinguish Graves' ophthalmopathy from Graves' hyperthyroidism and to predict progression to ophthalmopathy. In total, over 130 blood samples were TCR-sequenced: under 45 ophthalmopathy, over 70 hyperthyroidism and approximately 17 hyperthyroidism-to-ophthalmopathy patients. To explore V-J signatures distinguishing ophthalmopathy from hyperthyroidism, a discovery set of about a hundred patients (fewer than 45 ophthalmopathy, roughly 56 stable hyperthyroidism) was enrolled. The independent validation cohort included under 20 hyperthyroidism patients plus 17 patients who later progressed from hyperthyroidism to ophthalmopathy. In roughly 6 hyperthyroidism patients, T-cell repertoires of thyroid tissue and blood were compared. Once sampling was done, hyperthyroidism patients were given methimazole at a starting dose of 30 mg daily, while ophthalmopathy patients were given high-dose intravenous methylprednisolone. On the study overall, not on this receptor specifically: In validation, the model predicted ophthalmopathy progression with over 60% sensitivity and roughly 72% specificity; about a dozen predicted patients were CT-confirmed with GO in a median of approximately six months. No statistical method was used to predetermine the sample size, and group allocation was not hidden from the investigators. In cross-validation, the 13-signature model distinguished ophthalmopathy from stable hyperthyroidism with roughly 90% sensitivity and just under 84% specificity, and in the test set the corresponding values were roughly 80% and 76%. Among expanded thyroid clonotypes with frequency above 0.001, most also showed up in blood, which suggests that blood repertoires may reflect the thyroid immune response.

TCR beta CDR3 regions were amplified from RNA transcripts for repertoire sequencing. HTBI primers and the Qiagen OneStep RT-PCR kit were used in a first-round RT-PCR, which was followed by a second-round multiplex PCR, size selection and purification. Libraries were sequenced paired-end with 100 bp reads on an Illumina HiSeq2000. Concerning the study's data processing: SOAPnuke was used for read processing, and reads with adapters, uncalled bases, a mean Phred below 15, or no exact constant-primer or identifier match were discarded. COPE v1.2.5 was used to merge the high-quality paired reads. Each unique nucleotide sequence was treated as a clonotype, and MiTCR v1.1 was used to align the clonotypes to the IMGT TRB V, D and J references. The analysis was limited to V-J combinations with a frequency above 0.0001, which together covered 98% to 99.2% of repertoires. For each V-J combination, a TCR clonal expansion and chaos score was defined as F50 clonal expansion divided by the chaos observed in the TCRdist matrix. Features were reduced by Welch's t-statistics and random forest to approximately 13 V-J combinations, which fed a naive Bayes classifier. Thyroid-blood repertoire similarity was quantified with the Morisita-Horn index. Using fastp at Q25 and MiXCR, TCRdb reprocessed the public reads and kept productive beta chains. Records with the same CDR3 protein are collapsed into one entry carrying the most frequent genes and DNA. These V and J calls are TCRdb output, not the study's own analysis. The sample table contains about 740,000 distinct CDR3 sequences; only one count was recorded for 40% of them. Together, the top ten hold approximately 43% of the sample.

Sequences SGHAT (CDR1) and FQNNGV (CDR2) are obtained from the germline V gene. The CDR3 runs 14 residues from the cysteine to the phenylalanine. Left in the record is the CDR3 DNA by itself, 42 bases read in frame from the first base. V loses 2 bases of germline sequence and J loses 6 bases, and the interval between the two ends is 14 bases. The ophthalmopathy patients had moderately to severely active disease, with a Clinical Activity Score of 3 or higher, a NOSPECS grade of 4 or higher, and a disease duration of less than 3 months. Patients were excluded if they had other autoimmune diseases, uncontrolled infections, pregnancy or lactation. Diagnosis relied on clinical symptoms, serum thyroxine, TRAb, thyroid ultrasound and orbital computed tomography. Ficoll-Paque density gradient centrifugation was used to isolate PBMCs from approximately 11 ml of fresh peripheral blood. Trizol reagent was used to extract the total RNA, and its quality was then checked on an Agilent 2100 Bioanalyzer.

The V and J segments used are TRBV11-2 and TRBJ2-7, with the D call tentatively TRBD1 or TRBD2, each fitting 5 bases. This receptor was obtained from an adult man with Graves' ophthalmopathy. The sequenced sample consisted of peripheral blood. The CDR3 corresponds to CASSLMPGGGEQYF. The nucleotide sequence reads TGTGCCAGCAGCTTAATGCCAGGTGGGGGCGAGCAGTACTTC.